Below are 25 T cell receptor beta chains sequenced from a single sample in a study of early T cells in non-severe SARS-CoV-2 infection. Each CDR3 protein gets one entry after TCRdb re-called the 5' RACE reads with MiXCR. This table holds some 26,000 distinct CDR3 sequences, roughly 4.5% found once. The sample taken for sequencing was whole blood. The receptors were gathered from an adult who was a healthcare worker with PCR-confirmed SARS-CoV-2 infection or an uninfected control (not recorded which).

There are many counts of this clonotype. The chain links TRBV6-2 or TRBV6-3 to TRBJ1-1; possibly TRBD1 for D (5 bases). V was cut by 6 bases and J by 0 bases, with 11 bases left in between. The V gene's germline CDR1 is MNHEY and CDR2 SVGEGT. This CDR3 spans 14 amino acids. The CDR3, as DNA: TGTGCCAGCAGCGGGGGGAGGTTGAACACTGAAGCTTTCTTT. Its protein is CASSGGRLNTEAFF.

The V call is TRBV5-1, the J call TRBJ2-5; 13 bases agree with TRBD2. CDR1 SGHRS and CDR2 YFSETQ come from the germline V gene. The CDR3 covers 19 residues. The J segment lost 1 base and the V segment lost 4 bases, leaving 13 bases of the junction unmatched. CDR3 sequence reads: CASSLAGLAGDLGQETQYF. The CDR3 DNA reads as TGCGCCAGCAGCCTGGCAGGACTAGCGGGGGACCTGGGCCAAGAGACCCAGTACTTC.

This clonotype appeared many times. This chain joins TRBV28 and TRBJ2-7; D possibly corresponds to TRBD2 (5 bases). V dropped 6 bases and J dropped 1 base, with 16 bases sitting between them. CDR1 is MDHEN, CDR2 SYDVKM, per germline. The CDR3 contains 15 residues. The CDR3 DNA reads as TGTGCCAGCAGCGGCCGGACTGGGTGGTCCTACGAGCAGTACTTC. The encoded protein is CASSGRTGWSYEQYF.

This clonotype was recorded at least ten times. The chain links TRBV3-1 to TRBJ2-7, with TRBD1 matching 7 bases. Trimming at V came to 6 bases and at J to 2 bases, leaving 4 bases not matched to a gene. Germline V gives CDR1 LGHDT, CDR2 YNNKEL (reference sequence). The CDR3 totals 13 residues. The CDR3 reads CASRRTGAYEQYF. CDR3 coding DNA: TGTGCCAGCAGAAGGACAGGAGCCTACGAGCAGTACTTC.

This clonotype has a count of ten or more. The chain has TRBV7-7 and TRBJ2-2, with TRBD2 identical over 9 bases. The ends lost 8 bases at V and 5 bases at J; junction bases unmatched: 3. The CDR3 is 13 residues long. Germline loops: CDR1 SSHAT, CDR2 FNYEAQ (reference sequence). The CDR3 region is CASGLAGTGELFF. The CDR3 coding sequence is TGTGCCAGCGGGCTAGCGGGGACCGGGGAGCTGTTTTTT.

At least ten counts were recorded for this clonotype. V and J are TRBV20-1 and TRBJ1-5; no firm D call. This CDR3 contains 14 residues. Germline CDR1 DFQATT, CDR2 SNEGSKA (reference sequence). V gave up 1 base and J gave up 6 bases, with 13 bases separating them. The chain's CDR3 is CSARADAGSQPQHF. CDR3 sequence (DNA): TGCAGTGCTAGAGCGGACGCAGGCAGTCAGCCCCAGCATTTT.

The chain carries TRBV5-6 and TRBJ2-2; no clear D. The CDR3 totals 15 residues. The V end was cut by 0 bases, the J end by 1 base, with 7 bases between. Germline V CDR1 and CDR2: SGHDT, YYEEEE. For the CDR3, the DNA is TGTGCCAGCAGCTTGGTTCTATTGAACACCGGGGAGCTGTTTTTT. It is translated as CASSLVLLNTGELFF. Combining the CDR3 with reference TRBV5-6 and TRBJ2-2 gives the whole variable domain DAGVTQSPTHLIKTRGQQVTLRCSPKSGHDTVSWYQQALGQGPQFIFQYYEEEERQRGNFPDRFSGHQFPNYSSELNVNALLLGDSALYLCASSLVLLNTGELFFGEGSRLTVL.

This clonotype was seen many times. The chain recombines TRBV30 with TRBJ1-1; D not certain. The CDR3 has 12 residues. The germline CDR1 and CDR2 sequences are GTSNPN and SVGIG (reference sequence). V lost 1 base and J 1 base, leaving 4 bases between the germline ends. The CDR3 spells CAWSDQNTEAFF. CDR3 nucleotides: TGTGCCTGGAGTGACCAGAACACTGAAGCTTTCTTT.

This clonotype was detected ten times or more. This chain uses TRBV4-3 with TRBJ2-7; D is unresolved. This CDR3 is 13 amino acids long. V lost 0 bases and J lost 1, with 4 bases in between. In germline, CDR1 is LGHNA, CDR2 YSLEER. CDR3 residues: CASSQEKSYEQYF. The CDR3, as DNA: TGCGCCAGCAGCCAAGAAAAATCCTACGAGCAGTACTTC.

This clonotype was counted ten times or more. The chain couples TRBV6-4 to TRBJ2-1; unclear D gene. Trimming left V 2 bases short and J 6 bases short, with 8 bases between. Germline-derived CDR1 and CDR2 are MRHNA and SNTAGT. The CDR3 runs to 13 residues. The CDR3 is CASSDAPSNEQFF. Written as DNA, the CDR3 is TGTGCCAGCAGTGACGCCCCGTCCAATGAGCAGTTCTTC.

The CDR3 here is CASSSRTSGGPGQYF. The CDR3 DNA reads as TGTGCCAGCAGCTCGCGCACTAGCGGGGGCCCCGGGCAGTACTTC. The chain is built from TRBV7-2 and TRBJ2-7, with TRBD2 identical over 11 bases. After removal of 4 bases from V and 9 bases from J, the junction contained 11 bases not matched to a gene. CDR1 is SGHTA and CDR2 is FQGNSA in the germline V gene. The CDR3 length is 15 residues.

This clonotype has at least ten counts. This chain connects TRBV4-1 to TRBJ1-2; perhaps TRBD1 as D (6 bases). With 1 base removed from V and 4 bases from J, the gap between germline ends came to 16 bases. Per germline, CDR1 MGHRA and CDR2 YSYEKL. The CDR3 extends over 16 amino acids. The CDR3 loop reads CASSQGDFGQFYGYTF. The CDR3 coding sequence is TGCGCCAGCAGCCAAGGAGACTTTGGACAGTTCTATGGCTACACCTTC.

This clonotype was observed many times. The gene calls are TRBV6-1 and TRBJ1-6; D perhaps matches TRBD1 (6 bases). Germline-derived CDR1 and CDR2 are MNHNS and SASEGT. V was trimmed by 4 bases and J by 7 bases, leaving 14 bases between them. The CDR3 loop spans 15 amino acids. CDR3 bases: TGTGCCAGCAGTGGGGTACAGGGAAGGAATTCACCCCTCCACTTT. Its protein is CASSGVQGRNSPLHF.

Comments on this clonotype: A much larger clone differs from this one at a single base, so this may be a read error. As the CDR3 is not closed by the conserved phenylalanine or tryptophan, this likely results from a read error. The CDR3 loop reads CAWSEARETQYS. The CDR3 DNA follows: TGTGCCTGGAGTGAGGCTCGTGAGACCCAGTACTCC. The genes are TRBV30 and TRBJ2-5; D gene unclear. Germline V CDR1 and CDR2: GTSNPN, SVGIG (reference sequence). Trimming removed 1 base from V and 5 bases from J, with 8 bases in between. CDR3 length: 12 residues.

This clonotype was counted ten times or more. This sequence joins TRBV30 and TRBJ1-1; maybe TRBD1 (6 bases). Germline-derived CDR1 and CDR2 are GTSNPN and SVGIG (reference sequence). The CDR3 runs to 12 residues. The V gene lost 0 bases and the J gene lost 4 bases, with 6 bases spanning the gap. The CDR3 reads CAWSVGGTEAFF. CDR3 coding DNA: TGTGCCTGGAGTGTAGGGGGCACTGAAGCTTTCTTT.

This clonotype was detected ten times or more. The chain links TRBV7-2 to TRBJ1-5, with 8 positions matching TRBD1. The germline V gene has CDR1 SGHTA and CDR2 FQGNSA. The CDR3 runs 15 residues. Trimming at V came to 5 bases and at J to 7 bases, leaving 10 bases not matched to a gene. The CDR3 nucleotides read TGTGCCAGCAGCCGCGAAGGACAGGGTGGCCAGCCCCAGCATTTT. The encoded protein is CASSREGQGGQPQHF. Variable domain in full (rest from reference TRBV7-2 and TRBJ1-5): GAGVSQSPSNKVTEKGKDVELRCDPISGHTALYWYRQSLGQGLEFLIYFQGNSAPDKSGLPSDRFSAERTGGSVSTLTIQRTQQEDSAVYLCASSREGQGGQPQHFGDGTRLSIL.

Ten or more counts support this clonotype. The genes are TRBV20-1 and TRBJ1-5, with no clear D. V was trimmed by 3 bases and J by 4 bases, leaving 13 bases between them. CDR3 length: 14 residues. CDR1 is DFQATT and CDR2 is SNEGSKA in the germline V gene (reference sequence). Here the CDR3 DNA reads TGCAGTGCTAGTCTGGGTGGAGTAAATCAGCCCCAGCATTTT. It yields the protein CSASLGGVNQPQHF.

By sample fraction, this clonotype is medium-sized. J is TRBJ1-6 and V is TRBV10-3; TRBD1 might be the D (5 bases). Trimming left V 3 bases short and J 5 bases short, with 8 bases between. Germline CDR1 ENHRY, CDR2 SYGVKD. There are 14 residues in the CDR3. The CDR3: CAISDRADNSPLHF. The CDR3 nucleotides read TGTGCCATCAGTGACAGGGCGGATAATTCACCCCTCCACTTT.

This clonotype was seen ten or more times. The chain uses TRBV18 and TRBJ2-3; 8 bases fit TRBD2. Losses at the gene ends were 3 bases for V and 4 bases for J; bases not matched to a gene: 3. Germline CDR1 is KGHSH and CDR2 is LQKENI. The CDR3 is 14 residues long. The CDR3 sequence: CASSPGLVPDTQYF. In DNA form, the CDR3 reads TGTGCCAGCTCACCGGGACTAGTACCAGATACGCAGTATTTT.

This clonotype came up many times. This sequence joins TRBV13 and TRBJ2-7; 7 bases line up with TRBD2. V dropped 3 bases and J dropped 0; count of bases not matched to a gene: 11. This CDR3 has 17 amino acids. The germline V gene encodes CDR1 PRHDT and CDR2 FYEKMQ (reference sequence). CDR3 residues: CASSFGLWLADSYEQYF. CDR3 DNA: TGTGCCAGCAGCTTTGGTTTATGGCTAGCGGACTCCTACGAGCAGTACTTC.

This clonotype has at least ten counts. This CDR3 is CASSLAHMNTEAFF. The CDR3 DNA reads TGTGCCAGCAGCTTAGCCCACATGAACACTGAAGCTTTCTTT. The V gene is TRBV11-2, the J gene TRBJ1-1; D is unresolved. Between the trimmed V and J ends, which lost 1 base and 0 bases, there was a span of 6 bases. This CDR3 region has 14 residues. The germline V gene encodes CDR1 SGHAT and CDR2 FQNNGV. Using reference TRBV11-2 and TRBJ1-1 for the parts outside the CDR3, the full variable domain is EAGVAQSPRYKIIEKRQSVAFWCNPISGHATLYWYQQILGQGPKLLIQFQNNGVVDDSQLPKDRFSAERLKGVDSTLKIQPAKLEDSAVYLCASSLAHMNTEAFFGQGTRLTVV.

This clonotype is a singleton in its sample. The chain combines TRBV20-1 with TRBJ2-3; 7 positions agree with TRBD2. This CDR3 comprises 15 residues. Germline V CDR1 and CDR2: DFQATT, SNEGSKA (reference sequence). The J segment lost 2 bases and the V segment lost 3 bases, leaving 8 bases of the junction unmatched. DNA for the CDR3: TGCAGTGCTAGCGAACGGGGGGACTCCACAGATACGCAGTATTTT. Protein: CSASERGDSTDTQYF.

This clonotype came up many times. The chain combines TRBV3-1 with TRBJ2-7; D is uncertain. Germline CDR1 and CDR2: LGHDT and YNNKEL (reference sequence). Trimming left V 0 bases short and J 4 bases short, with 4 bases between. CDR3 size: 12 residues. CDR3 sequence reads: CASSQEEYEQYF. In DNA, the CDR3 is TGTGCCAGCAGCCAAGAGGAATACGAGCAGTACTTC.

As regards this clonotype: One base away lies a much larger clone, so this may be a sequencing read error. The rearrangement joins TRBV12-2 to TRBJ2-1; the DNA was not used to check the table's D call, TRBD1. TRBV12-2 is marked as a pseudogene. The CDR3 totals 14 residues. Here the CDR3 reads CASRSTVRTNEQFF. In nucleotides, the CDR3 is TGTGCAAGTCGCTCAACGGTTCGGACAAATGAGCAGTTCTTC.

By share, this clonotype counts as medium-sized. The chain is built from TRBV20-1 and TRBJ1-5; TRBD1 matches 7 bases. CDR3 length: 14 residues. J was trimmed by 0 bases and V by 6 bases; bases with no gene match: 5. The germline V gene encodes CDR1 DFQATT and CDR2 SNEGSKA (reference sequence). DNA of the CDR3: TGCAGTGCGAAGGGACAGTATAGCAATCAGCCCCAGCATTTT. It translates to CSAKGQYSNQPQHF.